This TCR beta chain was recovered during a study of PD-L1 blockade in urothelial cancer. Regarding time point: peripheral blood 6 weeks after treatment start. Assay used: immunoSEQ multiplex PCR; TCRdb lists only in-frame clones, some missing. The sample yields tens of thousands of clones, approximately 91% seen once. V was shortened by 3 bases and J by 1 base, with 12 bases between the two germline ends. This CDR3 spans 15 amino acids. CDR1 and CDR2 from the germline V gene are LNHDA and SQIVND (reference sequence). The sequencing used PBMCs, collected around atezolizumab (anti-PD-L1) treatment. The chain employs TRBV19 and TRBJ1-1; D is possibly TRBD1 (6 bases). The clonotype originates from a man between 60 and 70 years old with urothelial cancer. The chain's CDR3 is CASSMGAIENTEAFF. The DNA for the CDR3 is TGTGCCAGTAGTATGGGGGCCATAGAGAACACTGAAGCTTTCTTT. The full variable domain, its missing parts supplied by reference TRBV19 and TRBJ1-1, is DGGITQSPKYLFRKEGQNVTLSCEQNLNHDAMYWYRQDPGQGLRLIYYSQIVNDFQKGDIAEGYSVSREKKESFPLTVTSAQKNPTAFYLCASSMGAIENTEAFFGQGTRLTVV.